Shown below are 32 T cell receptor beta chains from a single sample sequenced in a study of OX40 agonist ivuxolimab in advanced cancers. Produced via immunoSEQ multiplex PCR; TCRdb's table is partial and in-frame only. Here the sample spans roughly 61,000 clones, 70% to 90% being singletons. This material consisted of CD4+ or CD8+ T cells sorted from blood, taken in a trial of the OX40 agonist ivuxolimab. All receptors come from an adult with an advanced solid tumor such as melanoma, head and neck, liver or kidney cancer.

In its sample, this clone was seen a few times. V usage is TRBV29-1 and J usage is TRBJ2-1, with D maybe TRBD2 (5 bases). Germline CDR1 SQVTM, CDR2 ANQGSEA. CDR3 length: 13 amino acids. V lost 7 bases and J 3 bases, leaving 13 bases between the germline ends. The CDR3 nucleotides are TGCAGCGCAAAGCCCGGGGACTACAATGAGCAGTTCTTC. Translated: CSAKPGDYNEQFF.

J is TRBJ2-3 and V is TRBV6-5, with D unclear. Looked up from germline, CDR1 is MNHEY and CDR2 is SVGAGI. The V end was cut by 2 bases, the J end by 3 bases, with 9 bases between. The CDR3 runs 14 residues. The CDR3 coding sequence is TGTGCCAGCAGTTACACGATTCTGACAGATACGCAGTATTTT. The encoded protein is CASSYTILTDTQYF.

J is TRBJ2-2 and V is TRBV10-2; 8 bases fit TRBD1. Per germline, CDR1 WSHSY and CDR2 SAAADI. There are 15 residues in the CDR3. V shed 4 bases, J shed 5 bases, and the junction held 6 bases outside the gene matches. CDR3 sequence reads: CASSVRTGWTGELFF. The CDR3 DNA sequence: TGCGCCAGCAGTGTTAGGACAGGGTGGACCGGGGAGCTGTTTTTT.

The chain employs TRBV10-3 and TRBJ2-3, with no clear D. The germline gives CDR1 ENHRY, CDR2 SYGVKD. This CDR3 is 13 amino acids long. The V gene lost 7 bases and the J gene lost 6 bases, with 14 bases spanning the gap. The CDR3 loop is CAITVALSDTQYF. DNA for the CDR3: TGTGCCATCACGGTGGCGTTGTCCGATACGCAGTATTTT.

In DNA, the CDR3 is TGTGCCAGCAGCGAGGGGGCGGGCTCCTACAATGAGCAGTTCTTC. Residues: CASSEGAGSYNEQFF. The chain links TRBV9 to TRBJ2-1; the match to TRBD1 covers 7 bases. Trimming cost V 3 bases and J 0 bases; bases outside gene matches: 3. This CDR3 comprises 15 residues. Per the germline V gene, CDR1 is SGDLS and CDR2 is YYNGEE.

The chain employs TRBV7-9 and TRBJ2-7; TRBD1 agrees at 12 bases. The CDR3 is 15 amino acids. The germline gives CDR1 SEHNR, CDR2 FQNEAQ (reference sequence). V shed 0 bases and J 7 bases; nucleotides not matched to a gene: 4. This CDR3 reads CASSLARDRGREQYF. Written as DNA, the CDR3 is TGTGCCAGCAGCTTAGCCAGGGACAGGGGGCGTGAGCAGTACTTC.

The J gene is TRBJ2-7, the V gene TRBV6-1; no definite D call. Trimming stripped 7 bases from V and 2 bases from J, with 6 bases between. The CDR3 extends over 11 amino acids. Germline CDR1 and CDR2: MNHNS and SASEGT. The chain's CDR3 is CASTYAYEQYF. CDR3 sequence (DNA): TGTGCCAGCACTTATGCCTACGAGCAGTACTTC.

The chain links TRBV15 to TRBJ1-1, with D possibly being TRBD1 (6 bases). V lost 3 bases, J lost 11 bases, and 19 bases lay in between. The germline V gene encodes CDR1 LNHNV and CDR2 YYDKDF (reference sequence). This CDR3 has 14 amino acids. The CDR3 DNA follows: TGTGCCACCAGCAGGGGAGGACAGATCGAGCAGGCTTTCTTT. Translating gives CATSRGGQIEQAFF.

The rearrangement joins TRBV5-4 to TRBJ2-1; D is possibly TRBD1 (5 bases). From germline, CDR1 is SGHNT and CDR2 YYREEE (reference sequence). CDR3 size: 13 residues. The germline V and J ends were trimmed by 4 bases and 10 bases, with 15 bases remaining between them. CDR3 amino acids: CASSPRSNREQFF. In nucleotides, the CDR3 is TGTGCCAGCAGCCCCCGGAGTAACAGGGAGCAGTTCTTC.

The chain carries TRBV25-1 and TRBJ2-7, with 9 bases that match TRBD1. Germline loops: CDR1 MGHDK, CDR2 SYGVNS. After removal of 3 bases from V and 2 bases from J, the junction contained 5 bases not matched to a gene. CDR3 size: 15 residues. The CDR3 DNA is TGTGCCAGCAGTGATCTGGACAGGGGCGCCTACGAGCAGTACTTC. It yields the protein CASSDLDRGAYEQYF.

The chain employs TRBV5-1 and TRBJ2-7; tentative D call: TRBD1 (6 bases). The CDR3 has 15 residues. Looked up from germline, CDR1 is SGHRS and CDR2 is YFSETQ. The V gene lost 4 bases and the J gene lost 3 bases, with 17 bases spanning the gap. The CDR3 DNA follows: TGCGCCAGCAGCCCCGGACAGCCGTTGGGCTACGAGCAGTACTTC. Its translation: CASSPGQPLGYEQYF.

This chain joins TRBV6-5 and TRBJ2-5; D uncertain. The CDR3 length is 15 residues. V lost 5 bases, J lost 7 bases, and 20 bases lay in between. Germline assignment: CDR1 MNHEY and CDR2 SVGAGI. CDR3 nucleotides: TGTGCCAGCAGTCCCCAGAACTTAGGGTCAGGGACCCAGTACTTC. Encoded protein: CASSPQNLGSGTQYF.

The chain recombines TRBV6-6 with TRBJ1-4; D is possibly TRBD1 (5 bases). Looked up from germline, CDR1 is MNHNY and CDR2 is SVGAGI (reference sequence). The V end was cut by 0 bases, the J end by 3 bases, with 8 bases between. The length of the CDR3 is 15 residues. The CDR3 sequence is CASSYSGDANEKLFF. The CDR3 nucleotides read TGTGCCAGCAGTTACTCAGGGGATGCTAATGAAAAACTGTTTTTT.

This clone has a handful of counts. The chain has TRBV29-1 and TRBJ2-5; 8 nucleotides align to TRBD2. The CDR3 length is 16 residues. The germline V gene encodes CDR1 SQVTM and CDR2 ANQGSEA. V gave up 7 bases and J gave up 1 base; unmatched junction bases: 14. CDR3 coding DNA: TGCAGCGCCGGCGGGGGTGCGGGAGGTCGCCAAGAGACCCAGTACTTC. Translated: CSAGGGAGGRQETQYF.

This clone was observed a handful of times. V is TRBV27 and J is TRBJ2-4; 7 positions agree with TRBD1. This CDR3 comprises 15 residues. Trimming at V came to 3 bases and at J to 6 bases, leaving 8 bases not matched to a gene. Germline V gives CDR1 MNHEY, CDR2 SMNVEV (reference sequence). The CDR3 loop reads CASSFSTRQGNIQYF. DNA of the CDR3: TGTGCCAGCAGTTTCTCTACACGACAGGGAAACATTCAGTACTTC.

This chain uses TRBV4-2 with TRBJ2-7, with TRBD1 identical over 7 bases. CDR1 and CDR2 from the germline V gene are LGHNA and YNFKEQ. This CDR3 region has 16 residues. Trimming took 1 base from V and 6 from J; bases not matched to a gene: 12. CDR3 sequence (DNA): TGTGCCAGCAGCCAAGTATCAGGGGGTGGGGGTGGCGAGCAGTACTTC. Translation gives CASSQVSGGGGGEQYF.

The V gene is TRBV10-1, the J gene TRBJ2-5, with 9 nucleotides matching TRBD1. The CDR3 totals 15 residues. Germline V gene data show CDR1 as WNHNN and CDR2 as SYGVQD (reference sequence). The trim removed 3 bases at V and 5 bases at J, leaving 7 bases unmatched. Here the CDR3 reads CASSESGQGGETQYF. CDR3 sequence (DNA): TGCGCCAGCAGTGAATCGGGACAGGGTGGTGAGACCCAGTACTTC.

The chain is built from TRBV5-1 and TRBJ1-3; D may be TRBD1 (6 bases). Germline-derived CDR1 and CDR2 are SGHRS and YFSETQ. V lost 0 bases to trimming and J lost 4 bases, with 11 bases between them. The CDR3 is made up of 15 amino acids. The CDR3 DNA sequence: TGCGCCAGCAGCTTGGGTCAGGGGCAAGGAAACACCATATATTTT. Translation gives CASSLGQGQGNTIYF.

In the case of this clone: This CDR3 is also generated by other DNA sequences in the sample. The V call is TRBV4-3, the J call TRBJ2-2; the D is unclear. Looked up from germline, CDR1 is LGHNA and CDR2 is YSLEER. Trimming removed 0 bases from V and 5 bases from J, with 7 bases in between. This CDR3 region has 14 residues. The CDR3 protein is CASSQEGSTGELFF. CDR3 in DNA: TGCGCCAGCAGCCAAGAGGGTTCTACCGGGGAGCTGTTTTTT.

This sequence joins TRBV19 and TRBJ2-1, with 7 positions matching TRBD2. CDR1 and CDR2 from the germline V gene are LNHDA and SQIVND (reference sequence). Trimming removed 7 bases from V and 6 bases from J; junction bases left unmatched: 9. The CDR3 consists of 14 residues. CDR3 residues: CASTSPGTINEQFF. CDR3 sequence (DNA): TGTGCCAGTACAAGCCCCGGGACTATCAATGAGCAGTTCTTC.

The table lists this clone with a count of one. The CDR3 sequence: CSVVRGGTDTQYF. DNA for the CDR3: TGCAGCGTTGTGAGGGGGGGCACAGATACGCAGTATTTT. The J gene is TRBJ2-3, the V gene TRBV29-1; the D gene could be TRBD1 or TRBD2 (6 bases each). V lost 4 bases to trimming and J lost 1 base, with 9 bases between them. Germline CDR1 is SQVTM and CDR2 is ANQGSEA. This CDR3 has 13 residues.

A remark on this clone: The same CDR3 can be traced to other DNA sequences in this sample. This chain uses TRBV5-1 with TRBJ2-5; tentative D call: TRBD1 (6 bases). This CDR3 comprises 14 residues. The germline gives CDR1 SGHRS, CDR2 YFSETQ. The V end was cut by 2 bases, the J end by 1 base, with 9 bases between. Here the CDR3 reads CASSLGGVQETQYF. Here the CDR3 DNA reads TGCGCCAGCAGCTTAGGGGGTGTCCAAGAGACCCAGTACTTC.

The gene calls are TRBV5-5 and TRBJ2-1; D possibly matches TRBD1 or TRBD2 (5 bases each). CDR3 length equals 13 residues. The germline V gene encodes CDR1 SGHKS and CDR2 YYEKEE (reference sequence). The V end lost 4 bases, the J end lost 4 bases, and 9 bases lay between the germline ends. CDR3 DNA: TGTGCCAGCAGCCTGGGACCTTACAATGAGCAGTTCTTC. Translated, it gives CASSLGPYNEQFF.

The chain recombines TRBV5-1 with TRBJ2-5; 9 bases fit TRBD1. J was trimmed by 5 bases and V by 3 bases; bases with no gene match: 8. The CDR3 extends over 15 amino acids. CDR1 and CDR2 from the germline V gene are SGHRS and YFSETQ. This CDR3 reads CASSSSIQGAETQYF. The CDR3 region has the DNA TGCGCCAGCAGCTCCTCCATACAGGGGGCCGAGACCCAGTACTTC.

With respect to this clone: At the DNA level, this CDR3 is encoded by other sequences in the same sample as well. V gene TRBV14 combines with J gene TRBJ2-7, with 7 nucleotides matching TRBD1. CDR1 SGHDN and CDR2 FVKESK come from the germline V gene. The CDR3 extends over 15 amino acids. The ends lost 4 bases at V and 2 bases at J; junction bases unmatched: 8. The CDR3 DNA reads TGTGCCAGCAGCCTAGGGGGCTCAGGGACCTACGAGCAGTACTTC. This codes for CASSLGGSGTYEQYF.

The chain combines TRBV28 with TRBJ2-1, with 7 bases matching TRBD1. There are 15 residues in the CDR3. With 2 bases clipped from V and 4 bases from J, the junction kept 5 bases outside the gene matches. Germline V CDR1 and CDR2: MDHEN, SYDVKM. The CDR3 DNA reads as TGTGCCAGCAGTTTAGGGGACAGCCCTTACAATGAGCAGTTCTTC. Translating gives CASSLGDSPYNEQFF.

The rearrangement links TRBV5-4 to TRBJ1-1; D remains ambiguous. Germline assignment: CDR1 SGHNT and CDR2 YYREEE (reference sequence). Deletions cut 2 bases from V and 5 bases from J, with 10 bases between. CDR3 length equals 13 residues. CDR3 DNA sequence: TGTGCCAGCAGCTTAACAGTGGGGACTGAAGCTTTCTTT. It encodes CASSLTVGTEAFF.

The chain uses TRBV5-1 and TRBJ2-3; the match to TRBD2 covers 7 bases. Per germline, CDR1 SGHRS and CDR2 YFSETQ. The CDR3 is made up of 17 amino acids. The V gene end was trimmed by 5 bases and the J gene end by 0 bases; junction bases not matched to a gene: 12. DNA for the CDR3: TGCGCCAGCAGTTACTGGGGGGGATTAACTAGCACAGATACGCAGTATTTT. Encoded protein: CASSYWGGLTSTDTQYF.

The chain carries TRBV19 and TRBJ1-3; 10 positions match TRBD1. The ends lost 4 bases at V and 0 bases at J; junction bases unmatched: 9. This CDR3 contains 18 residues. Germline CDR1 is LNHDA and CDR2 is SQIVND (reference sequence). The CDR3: CASSTGTGAFGSGNTIYF. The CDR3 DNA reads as TGTGCCAGTAGTACCGGGACAGGGGCGTTCGGCTCTGGAAACACCATATATTTT.

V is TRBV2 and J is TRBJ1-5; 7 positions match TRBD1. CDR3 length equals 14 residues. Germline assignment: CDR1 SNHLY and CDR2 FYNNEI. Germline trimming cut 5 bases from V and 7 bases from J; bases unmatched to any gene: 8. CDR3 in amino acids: CASSLEQGNQPQHF. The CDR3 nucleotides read TGTGCCAGCAGTTTAGAACAGGGGAACCAGCCCCAGCATTTT.

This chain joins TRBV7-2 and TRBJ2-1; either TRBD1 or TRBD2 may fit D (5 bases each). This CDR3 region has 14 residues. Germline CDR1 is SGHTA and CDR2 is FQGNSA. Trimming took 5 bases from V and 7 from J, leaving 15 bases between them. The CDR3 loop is CASSLPPGRNEQFF. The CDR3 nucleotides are TGTGCCAGCAGCCTCCCCCCGGGGCGTAATGAGCAGTTCTTC. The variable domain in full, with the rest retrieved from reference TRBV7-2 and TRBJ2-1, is GAGVSQSPSNKVTEKGKDVELRCDPISGHTALYWYRQSLGQGLEFLIYFQGNSAPDKSGLPSDRFSAERTGGSVSTLTIQRTQQEDSAVYLCASSLPPGRNEQFFGPGTRLTVL.

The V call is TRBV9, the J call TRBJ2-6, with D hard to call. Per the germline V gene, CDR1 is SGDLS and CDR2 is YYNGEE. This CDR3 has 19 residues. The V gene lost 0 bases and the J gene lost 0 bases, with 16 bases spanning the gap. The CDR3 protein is CASSVGPGPLRSGANVLTF. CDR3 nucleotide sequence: TGTGCCAGCAGCGTAGGCCCAGGACCCTTGCGCTCTGGGGCCAACGTCCTGACTTTC.